Described below is a single TCR beta chain sequence and its context. The data were taken from a study of blood T cell repertoires in COVID-19. Germline V gives CDR1 KGHSH, CDR2 LQKENI. Unmatched junction bases numbered 7, after V lost 2 bases and J lost 4 bases. This CDR3 has 15 amino acids. Using immunoSEQ multiplex PCR, the repertoire was profiled, and TCRdb retains in-frame clones only, with some absent. The profile shows roughly 260,000 clones, about four fifths of them singletons. The TCR sequence derives from a middle-aged woman who had been exposed to COVID-19. The sample taken for sequencing was PBMCs or T cells enriched from blood (not recorded which). The chain links TRBV18 to TRBJ1-1, with 7 bases that match TRBD1. This CDR3 is CASSPRQGSSTEAFF. CDR3 in DNA: TGTGCCAGCTCACCAAGACAGGGTAGTAGCACTGAAGCTTTCTTT.